The 23 T cell receptor beta chains listed next were all sequenced from one sample in a study of blood T cell repertoires in COVID-19. Profiled with immunoSEQ multiplex PCR; TCRdb holds only in-frame clones, not every one. This table has about 250,000 clones, 80% to 90% appearing once. The sample consisted of peripheral blood. These receptors all come from a man aged 45 to 65 with acute or convalescent COVID-19.

J is TRBJ1-5 and V is TRBV6-5, with 8 bases aligning to TRBD1. The CDR3 spans 15 residues. CDR1 MNHEY and CDR2 SVGAGI come from the germline V gene. Germline trimming cut 3 bases from V and 3 bases from J; bases unmatched to any gene: 4. The CDR3 coding sequence is TGTGCCAGCAGTTATTCGGACAGGGCCAATCAGCCCCAGCATTTT. It translates to CASSYSDRANQPQHF.

The V call is TRBV9, the J call TRBJ2-3, with D perhaps matching TRBD2 (5 bases). Trimming pared 3 bases from V and 7 bases from J, leaving 12 bases between. CDR3 length equals 13 residues. Germline CDR1 reads SGDLS; CDR2 reads YYNGEE. The CDR3 DNA is TGTGCCAGCAGCGGGACTGGGAGAAATACGCAGTATTTT. Translated: CASSGTGRNTQYF.

V is TRBV24-1 and J is TRBJ2-1; no firm D call. The CDR3 consists of 15 residues. V was pared by 3 bases and J by 3 bases, with 11 bases between. The germline gives CDR1 KGHDR, CDR2 SFDVKD. The CDR3 loop is CATSDPSRDYNEQFF. CDR3 DNA: TGTGCCACCAGTGATCCTTCCCGCGACTACAATGAGCAGTTCTTC.

This rearrangement joins TRBV19 to TRBJ2-5, with TRBD2 matching over 13 bases. Trimming removed 9 bases from V and 4 bases from J; junction bases left unmatched: 8. The V gene's germline CDR1 is LNHDA and CDR2 SQIVND (reference sequence). This CDR3 contains 15 residues. The CDR3 reads CASQTRLAGGETQYF. CDR3 sequence (DNA): TGTGCCAGCCAAACACGACTAGCGGGAGGAGAGACCCAGTACTTC.

This clone has only a few counts. The chain recombines TRBV28 with TRBJ1-5; TRBD1 matches at 7 bases. Germline CDR1 is MDHEN and CDR2 is SYDVKM. CDR3 length: 18 residues. The CDR3 bases are TGTGCAGCTTCTAGGGGGCGGCGGGGGGATTATAGCAATCAGCCCCAGCATTTT. As protein: CAASRGRRGDYSNQPQHF.

V gene TRBV7-9 combines with J gene TRBJ1-2, with D hard to call. Trimming removed 2 bases at V and 1 base at J, with 5 bases between. This CDR3 has 13 residues. Germline values: CDR1 SEHNR, CDR2 FQNEAQ (reference sequence). CDR3 sequence reads: CASSLRDNYGYTF. The CDR3 region has the DNA TGTGCCAGCAGCTTACGAGATAACTATGGCTACACCTTC.

The V gene is TRBV11-2, the J gene TRBJ1-1; D is ambiguous. The CDR3 is made up of 11 amino acids. Germline CDR1 SGHAT, CDR2 FQNNGV. V was trimmed by 1 base and J by 11 bases, leaving 8 bases between them. CDR3 in DNA: TGTGCCAGCAGCTTAGGAACATTGGCTTTCTTT. Its protein product is CASSLGTLAFF.

This chain connects TRBV5-5 to TRBJ1-5, with a possible D match to TRBD1 (6 bases). The CDR3 runs to 14 residues. Germline V gene data show CDR1 as SGHKS and CDR2 as YYEKEE (reference sequence). The germline V and J ends were trimmed by 4 bases and 7 bases, with 15 bases remaining between them. This CDR3 reads CASSPQGTLQPQHF. The DNA for the CDR3 is TGTGCCAGCAGCCCTCAGGGGACCCTCCAGCCCCAGCATTTT.

The chain employs TRBV2 and TRBJ1-4, with 10 bases that match TRBD1. The CDR3 has 14 amino acids. CDR1 and CDR2 from the germline V gene are SNHLY and FYNNEI. Trimming removed 6 bases from V and 8 bases from J; junction bases left unmatched: 6. The CDR3 DNA sequence: TGTGCCAGCAGAAGTGGGACAGGGGCCGAAAAACTGTTTTTT. This translates into CASRSGTGAEKLFF.

This chain joins TRBV6-5 and TRBJ2-7; TRBD1 matches at 7 bases. The junction had 8 bases not matched to a gene; V was cut back by 5 bases and J by 4 bases. CDR3 length: 14 residues. Germline V gene sequence: CDR1 MNHEY, CDR2 SVGAGI. CDR3 loop: CASSRTGGKYEQYF. For the CDR3, the DNA is TGTGCCAGCAGTAGGACAGGTGGGAAGTACGAGCAGTACTTC.

This clone was seen just once. This chain uses TRBV7-9 with TRBJ2-5, with D perhaps TRBD1 (6 bases). This CDR3 has 15 amino acids. Germline V gene data show CDR1 as SEHNR and CDR2 as FQNEAQ (reference sequence). The ends were cut back, 5 bases at V and 4 bases at J, with 17 bases in the middle. The chain's CDR3 is CASSPPGQGRETQYF. The CDR3 region has the DNA TGTGCCAGCAGCCCCCCGGGGCAGGGGAGAGAGACCCAGTACTTC. Full variable domain (rest looked up from reference TRBV7-9 and TRBJ2-5): DTGVSQNPRHKITKRGQNVTFRCDPISEHNRLYWYRQTLGQGPEFLTYFQNEAQLEKSRLLSDRFSAERPKGSFSTLEIQRTEQGDSAMYLCASSPPGQGRETQYFGPGTRLLVL.

This clone was seen just once. The chain couples TRBV6-6 to TRBJ2-1, with 10 nucleotides matching TRBD2. Germline trimming cut 5 bases from V and 4 bases from J; bases unmatched to any gene: 5. The germline V gene encodes CDR1 MNHNY and CDR2 SVGAGI (reference sequence). The CDR3 extends over 15 amino acids. Here the CDR3 reads CASSPTSGIYNEQFF. In DNA, the CDR3 is TGTGCCAGCAGTCCCACTAGCGGGATTTACAATGAGCAGTTCTTC.

The V gene is TRBV18, the J gene TRBJ2-3; 7 bases fit TRBD2. V lost 3 bases to trimming and J lost 7 bases; unmatched junction nucleotides: 4. In germline, CDR1 is KGHSH, CDR2 LQKENI. The CDR3 is 13 residues long. CDR3 in DNA: TGTGCCAGCTCACCGCCGGGAGGTTATACGCAGTATTTT. Translated: CASSPPGGYTQYF.

The chain has TRBV5-1 and TRBJ2-3; TRBD2 matches 10 bases. The CDR3 runs 16 residues. V lost 0 bases and J lost 4; bases outside the gene matches: 5. Germline V gene lookup returns CDR1 SGHRS and CDR2 YFSETQ. The CDR3 reads CASSLVLAGVADTQYF. DNA of the CDR3: TGCGCCAGCAGCTTGGTTCTAGCGGGAGTGGCAGATACGCAGTATTTT.

The chain combines TRBV3-1 (or the pseudogene TRBV3-2) with TRBJ1-3, with D maybe TRBD1 (6 bases). Germline CDR1 is LGHDT and CDR2 is YNNKEL (reference sequence). The CDR3 contains 14 residues. The V end lost 4 bases, the J end lost 2 bases, and 9 bases lay between the germline ends. The CDR3 DNA reads as TGTGCCAGCAGCCCTCAGGGGACTGGAAACACCATATATTTT. It yields the protein CASSPQGTGNTIYF.

J is TRBJ1-5 and V is TRBV4-2; TRBD1 matches at 7 bases. The V segment lost 0 bases and the J segment 3 bases; nucleotides outside the gene matches: 5. Germline CDR1 LGHNA, CDR2 YNFKEQ. The CDR3 has 16 amino acids. Here the CDR3 DNA reads TGTGCCAGCAGCCAAGAGCCGGGACAGCTCAATCAGCCCCAGCATTTT. Amino acid sequence: CASSQEPGQLNQPQHF.

The rearrangement uses TRBV9 and TRBJ2-1; 8 nucleotides line up with TRBD2. Germline lookup yields CDR1 SGDLS and CDR2 YYNGEE. The CDR3 length is 16 residues. Trimming took 0 bases from V and 7 from J; bases not matched to a gene: 9. CDR3 sequence: CASSVEDWREVNEQFF. CDR3 nucleotides: TGTGCCAGCAGCGTAGAAGATTGGCGGGAGGTTAATGAGCAGTTCTTC.

This clone came up once. The chain links TRBV24-1 to TRBJ2-5, with D possibly being TRBD1 (6 bases). Germline values: CDR1 KGHDR, CDR2 SFDVKD. The V gene lost 7 bases and the J gene lost 1 base, with 12 bases spanning the gap. This CDR3 spans 14 amino acids. The CDR3 is CATSDRNLQETQYF. Written as DNA, the CDR3 is TGTGCCACCAGCGACAGGAACCTCCAAGAGACCCAGTACTTC.

V and J are TRBV6-1 and TRBJ1-5; maybe TRBD1 (5 bases). With 2 bases removed from V and 6 bases from J, the gap between germline ends came to 11 bases. The CDR3 is made up of 14 amino acids. Germline V gene sequence: CDR1 MNHNS, CDR2 SASEGT. CDR3 nucleotide sequence: TGTGCCAGCAGTGAATCGGGGGGATTTCAGCCCCAGCATTTT. Amino acid sequence: CASSESGGFQPQHF.

V usage is TRBV15 and J usage is TRBJ1-2; D not resolved. CDR1 is LNHNV, CDR2 YYDKDF, per germline (reference sequence). The CDR3 has 13 amino acids. V was pared by 4 bases and J by 4 bases, with 10 bases between. The CDR3 coding sequence is TGTGCCACCAGCAACGGACTCGCCTATGGCTACACCTTC. Amino acid sequence: CATSNGLAYGYTF.

The rearrangement links TRBV6-5 to TRBJ1-2; D is possibly TRBD1 (6 bases). V lost 5 bases, J lost 4 bases, and 17 bases lay in between. CDR1 is MNHEY and CDR2 is SVGAGI in the germline V gene. The CDR3 is 15 amino acids. The CDR3 sequence is CASSKRDIPFYGYTF. The CDR3 region has the DNA TGTGCCAGCAGTAAAAGGGACATCCCCTTCTATGGCTACACCTTC.

The genes are TRBV6-1 and TRBJ1-5; D is undetermined. The CDR3 covers 15 residues. Germline CDR1 is MNHNS and CDR2 is SASEGT. Between the trimmed V and J ends, which lost 2 bases and 0 bases, there was a span of 8 bases. The CDR3 bases are TGTGCCAGCAGTGAACTACCTTATAGCAATCAGCCCCAGCATTTT. This gives the protein CASSELPYSNQPQHF.

This CDR3 reads CASSYGAGALGDTIYF. The DNA of the CDR3 is TGTGCCAGCAGTTACGGGGCAGGGGCCCTCGGAGACACCATATATTTT. The rearrangement joins TRBV6-5 to TRBJ1-3, with D perhaps matching TRBD1 (6 bases). The germline gives CDR1 MNHEY, CDR2 SVGAGI. V was shortened by 2 bases and J by 8 bases, with 19 bases between the two germline ends. This CDR3 spans 16 amino acids.